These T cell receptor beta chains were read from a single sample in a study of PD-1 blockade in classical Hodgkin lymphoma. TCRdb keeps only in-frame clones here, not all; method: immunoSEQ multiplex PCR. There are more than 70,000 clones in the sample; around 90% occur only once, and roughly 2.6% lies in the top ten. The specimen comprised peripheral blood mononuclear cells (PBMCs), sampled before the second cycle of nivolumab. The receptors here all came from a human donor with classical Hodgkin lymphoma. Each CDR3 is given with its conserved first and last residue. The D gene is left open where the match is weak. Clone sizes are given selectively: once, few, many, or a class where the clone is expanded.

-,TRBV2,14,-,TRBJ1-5,TGTGCCAGCAAGTATCGCAGGAACAATCAGCCCCAGCATTTT,CASKYRRNNQPQHF
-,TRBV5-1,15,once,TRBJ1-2,TGCGCCAGCAGCTTAAATGACAGGTCTCCCTATGGCTACACCTTC,CASSLNDRSPYGYTF
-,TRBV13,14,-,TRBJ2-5,TGTGCCAGCAGCTTACCCACGGACCAAGAGACCCAGTACTTC,CASSLPTDQETQYF
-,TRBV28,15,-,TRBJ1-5,TGTGCCAGCGGCCTGGCCACAGGGAGCATTCAGCCCCAGCATTTT,CASGLATGSIQPQHF
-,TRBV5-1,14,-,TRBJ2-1,TGCGCCAGCAGCTACGGGGCGAAGCCCGATGAGCAGTTCTTC,CASSYGAKPDEQFF
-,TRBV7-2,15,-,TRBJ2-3,TGTGCCAGCAGCCGGGGGTGGGCTAGCACAGATACGCAGTATTTT,CASSRGWASTDTQYF
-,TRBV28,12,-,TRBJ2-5,TGTGCCAGCAGTCCACTCCCAGGGACCCAGTACTTC,CASSPLPGTQYF
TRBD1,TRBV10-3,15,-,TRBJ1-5,TGTGCCATCAGTGAGATCGGACAGGGCGGTCAGCCCCAGCATTTT,CAISEIGQGGQPQHF
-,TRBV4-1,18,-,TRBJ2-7,TGCGCCAGCAGCCAAGAAGGGCTCGGGAGAGGCCCCTTATACGAGCAGTACTTC,CASSQEGLGRGPLYEQYF
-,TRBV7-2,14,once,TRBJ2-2,TGTGCCAGCAGCTTAGTAGGGTTAAACGGGGAGCTGTTTTTT,CASSLVGLNGELFF
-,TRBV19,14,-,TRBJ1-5,TGTGCCAGTAGTATCGCCCCTGGCAATCAGCCCCAGCATTTT,CASSIAPGNQPQHF
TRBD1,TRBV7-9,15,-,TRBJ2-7,TGTGCCAGCAGCTTATTAGGACAGGATGCCTACGAGCAGTACTTC,CASSLLGQDAYEQYF
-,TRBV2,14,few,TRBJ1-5,TGTGCCAGCAGTGCCCCGGGACTTAATCAGCCCCAGCATTTT,CASSAPGLNQPQHF
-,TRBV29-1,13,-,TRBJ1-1,TGCAGCGGGAAGGGACCGATGAACACTGAAGCTTTCTTT,CSGKGPMNTEAFF
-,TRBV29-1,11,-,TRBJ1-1,TGCAGCGTTGAAGATCCCCTGGGAGCTTTCTTT,CSVEDPLGAFF
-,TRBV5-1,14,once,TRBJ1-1,TGCGCCAGCAGCCCTTCACCGGGACCGCAGGAAGCTTTCTTT,CASSPSPGPQEAFF
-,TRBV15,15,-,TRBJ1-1,TGTGCCACCAGCAGAGACACGGGGGCCCGAACTGAAGCTTTCTTT,CATSRDTGARTEAFF
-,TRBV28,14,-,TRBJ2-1,TGTGCCAGCAGTCCGACCGGGACATACAATGAGCAGTTCTTC,CASSPTGTYNEQFF
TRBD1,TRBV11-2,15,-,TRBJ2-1,TGTGCCAGCAGCTTATTGGGTACAGGGGGCAATGAGCAGTTCTTC,CASSLLGTGGNEQFF
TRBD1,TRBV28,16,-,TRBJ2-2,TGTGCCACCGAGTCCCCGGGACAGGGGGCTACCGGGGAGCTGTTTTTT,CATESPGQGATGELFF
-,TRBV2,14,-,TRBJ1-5,TGTGCCAGCAGGGCAGGCCCTAGCAATCAGCCCCAGCATTTT,CASRAGPSNQPQHF
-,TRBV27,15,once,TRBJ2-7,TGTGCCAGCAGCTGGGGGACCGCAACCTCCTACGAGCAGTACTTC,CASSWGTATSYEQYF
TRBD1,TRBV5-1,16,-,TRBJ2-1,TGCGCCAGCAGCCGGACAGGGAAGTCTCCCTACAATGAGCAGTTCTTC,CASSRTGKSPYNEQFF
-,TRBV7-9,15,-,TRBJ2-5,TGTGCCAGCAGCTTAGTAGGTAGAGGGAAAGAGACCCAGTACTTC,CASSLVGRGKETQYF
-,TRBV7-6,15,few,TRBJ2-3,TGTGCCAGCAGCTTAGAGGGGGGCGGCACAGATACGCAGTATTTT,CASSLEGGGTDTQYF
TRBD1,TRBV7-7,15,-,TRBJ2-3,TGTGCCAGCAGCAGCTCGACAGGGTCCGTATATACGCAGTATTTT,CASSSSTGSVYTQYF
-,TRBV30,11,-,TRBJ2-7,TGTGCCTGGATGGACCGATACGAGCAGTACTTC,CAWMDRYEQYF
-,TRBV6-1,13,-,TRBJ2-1,TGTGCCAGCAGCCTGGGGCGGGTCGATGAGCAGTTCTTC,CASSLGRVDEQFF
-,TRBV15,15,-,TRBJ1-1,TGTGCCACCAGCGCAGAGGTTGTATCGGGCACTGAAGCTTTCTTT,CATSAEVVSGTEAFF
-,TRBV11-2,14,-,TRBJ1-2,TGTGCCAGCAGCTTGGATCTGACATTGGTTGGCTACACCTTC,CASSLDLTLVGYTF
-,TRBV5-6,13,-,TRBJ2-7,TGTGCCAGCAGCGTGGGGGCGTCCTACGAGCAGTACTTC,CASSVGASYEQYF
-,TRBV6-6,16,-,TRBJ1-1,TGTGCCAGCAGTTACTCGAAAAGCAGGGGAAATACTGAAGCTTTCTTT,CASSYSKSRGNTEAFF
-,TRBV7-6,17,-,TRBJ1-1,TGTGCCAGCAGCCAGAGGAGTGGGGGCATAAGGAACACTGAAGCTTTCTTT,CASSQRSGGIRNTEAFF
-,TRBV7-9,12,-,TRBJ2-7,TGTGCCAGCAGCTTAGGTGGGGCCGAGCAGTACTTC,CASSLGGAEQYF
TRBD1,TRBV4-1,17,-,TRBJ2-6,TGCGCCAGCAGCCACCTCGGACAGGGGGCTGGGGCCAACGTCCTGACTTTC,CASSHLGQGAGANVLTF
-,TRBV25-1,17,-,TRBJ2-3,TGTGCCAGCAGTGAATTTAGGGGGGACACTATCACAGATACGCAGTATTTT,CASSEFRGDTITDTQYF
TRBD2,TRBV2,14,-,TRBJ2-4,TGTGCCAGCAAATTTGGGCTAGCGGTAAACATTCAGTACTTC,CASKFGLAVNIQYF
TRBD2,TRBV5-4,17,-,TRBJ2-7,TGTGCCAGCAGCTTGGGAAGACTAGCGGGCAGCTCCTACGAGCAGTACTTC,CASSLGRLAGSSYEQYF
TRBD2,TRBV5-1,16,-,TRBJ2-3,TGCGCCAGCAGCTTGGACCCAGCGGGGAACACAGATACGCAGTATTTT,CASSLDPAGNTDTQYF
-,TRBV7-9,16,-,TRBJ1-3,TGTGCCAGCAGCTTCGTTCGGGGAGGCGCTGGAAACACCATATATTTT,CASSFVRGGAGNTIYF